A selection of T cell receptor beta chains follows, all from one sample in a study of blood T cell repertoires in COVID-19. Profiling relied on immunoSEQ multiplex PCR, and the TCRdb table lists in-frame clones only, not all of them. The table shows 35,000 to 45,000 clones, with 60% to 85% occurring only once. Sequencing was carried out using peripheral blood. The receptors here all came from a man between 60 and 75 years old with active COVID-19. The CDR3 runs from the conserved cysteine through the conserved F or W. D genes are given only for firm matches. Size is omitted from some rows. Given values are once, few, many or a class for expanded clones.

V	size	J	D	length	DNA	CDR3
TRBV28	-	TRBJ1-1	-	15	TGTGCCAGCAGCCCCACCAAGGGAGTGAACACTGAAGCTTTCTTT	CASSPTKGVNTEAFF
TRBV30	once	TRBJ2-7	TRBD1	17	TGTGCCTGGAGTCGAGGGGCCGGGACAGGGAGAACGTACGAGCAGTACTTC	CAWSRGAGTGRTYEQYF
TRBV27	-	TRBJ2-7	TRBD2	18	TGTGCCAGCAGTTTACGGAGAGCGGGACTACAGTACTCCTACGAGCAGTACTTC	CASSLRRAGLQYSYEQYF
TRBV27	-	TRBJ1-2	TRBD1	17	TGTGCCAGCAGTTTGAAGTTTTTGGGGACAGACATATTTGGCTACACCTTC	CASSLKFLGTDIFGYTF
TRBV6-5	-	TRBJ1-2	-	12	TGTGCCAGCAGTTACTCGGGCCTGGGCTACACCTTC	CASSYSGLGYTF
TRBV11-2	-	TRBJ2-7	TRBD1	14	TGTGCCAGCAGGGGTCGGACAGGGAATTACGAGCAGTACTTC	CASRGRTGNYEQYF
TRBV28	once	TRBJ2-2	TRBD2	16	TGTGCCAGCAGTACGCCCGGGGGGGCGAGGACCGGGGAGCTGTTTTTT	CASSTPGGARTGELFF
TRBV30	-	TRBJ2-7	-	12	TGTGCCTGTTGGGGAGGTTCCTACGAGCAGTACTTC	CACWGGSYEQYF
TRBV7-9	-	TRBJ1-6	-	15	TGTGCCAGCAGCGCGGCCGCACGTGGGTCTTCACCCCTCCACTTT	CASSAAARGSSPLHF
TRBV7-9	-	TRBJ1-1	-	19	TGTGCCAGCAGCTTACCTAGTTCGAGGGGGTTCGGGAGGAAGACTGAAGCTTTCTTT	CASSLPSSRGFGRKTEAFF
TRBV9	once	TRBJ2-2	TRBD1	16	TGTGCCAGCAGCTCCAGGGACAGGTTGAACACCGGGGAGCTGTTTTTT	CASSSRDRLNTGELFF
TRBV2	-	TRBJ2-1	TRBD2	15	TGTGCCAGCAGTCGACTAGCGGGATCCTACAATGAGCAGTTCTTC	CASSRLAGSYNEQFF
TRBV12-5	-	TRBJ2-7	-	13	TGTGCTAGTGGCCCCGACAGGACTTGGGAGCAGTACTTC	CASGPDRTWEQYF
TRBV6-5	-	TRBJ1-2	-	11	TGTGCCAGCAGGGGGGGCTATGGCTACACCTTC	CASRGGYGYTF
TRBV11-3	-	TRBJ2-2	-	14	TGTGCCAGCAGCTCGGCAGGCCTCACCGGGGAGCTGTTTTTT	CASSSAGLTGELFF
TRBV10-3	once	TRBJ1-4	TRBD1	14	TGTGCCATCAGTGACAGGGGGGCGAATGAAAAACTGTTTTTT	CAISDRGANEKLFF
TRBV28	-	TRBJ2-2	-	12	TGTGCCAGCAGTTTCCTAACCGGGGAGCTGTTTTTT	CASSFLTGELFF
TRBV10-3	-	TRBJ1-5	TRBD1	14	TGTGCCATCAGTGAAGGACAGGGGAGCCAGCCCCAGCATTTT	CAISEGQGSQPQHF
TRBV12-3/TRBV12-4	-	TRBJ2-7	-	12	TGTGCCAGCAGTCGCGGACAGTACGAGCAGTACTTC	CASSRGQYEQYF
TRBV5-6	-	TRBJ1-5	-	16	TGTGCCAGCAGCTTATACGGGGGAGATGGCAATCAGCCCCAGCATTTT	CASSLYGGDGNQPQHF
TRBV2	-	TRBJ2-2	TRBD1	13	TGTGCCAGCAGCGGACAGGGGACCGGGGAGCTGTTTTTT	CASSGQGTGELFF
TRBV28	-	TRBJ1-2	TRBD1	14	TGTGCCAGCAGCTCAGGGGGCATGTACTATGGCTACACCTTC	CASSSGGMYYGYTF
TRBV19	-	TRBJ2-2	-	12	TGTGCCATCCAGACTATAGCCGGGGAGCTGTTTTTT	CAIQTIAGELFF
TRBV4-1	-	TRBJ2-1	-	13	TGCGCCAGCAGCCGCCAGGGGTCCACTGAGCAGTTCTTC	CASSRQGSTEQFF
TRBV5-1	few	TRBJ1-1	-	15	TGCGCCAGCAGCTTGGACAGTGTCGTGAACACTGAAGCTTTCTTT	CASSLDSVVNTEAFF
TRBV5-1	-	TRBJ1-6	TRBD1	15	TGCGCCAGCAGCATAGGACAGGGTTGGAATTCACCCCTCCACTTT	CASSIGQGWNSPLHF
TRBV5-1	-	TRBJ2-1	TRBD2	14	TGCGCCAGTTCCGGGACTAGCGGCTACAATGAGCAGTTCTTC	CASSGTSGYNEQFF
TRBV6-6	-	TRBJ1-2	-	10	TGTGCCAGCAGTAATGACAGGAAGGCCTTC	CASSNDRKAF
TRBV4-3	-	TRBJ1-2	TRBD1	17	TGCGCCAGCAGCCAAGAGGTTGGGGCAGGGGGAATTTCTGGCTACACCTTC	CASSQEVGAGGISGYTF
TRBV19	once	TRBJ1-1	-	14	TGTGCCAGTAGTATAGACAGGGTCCCCACTGAAGCTTTCTTT	CASSIDRVPTEAFF
TRBV19	-	TRBJ2-7	TRBD1	15	TGTGCCAGTAGGGCGACAGGGGGCGCATTCTACGAGCAGTACTTC	CASRATGGAFYEQYF
TRBV29-1	once	TRBJ1-2	TRBD1	15	TGCAGCGCCATCTTGATCGGACAGGGGGACTATGGCTACACCTTC	CSAILIGQGDYGYTF
TRBV12-3/TRBV12-4	few	TRBJ1-2	-	13	TGTGCCAGCAGCCTAGACAGAAACTATGGCTACACCTTC	CASSLDRNYGYTF
TRBV6-1	-	TRBJ1-1	-	15	TGTGCCAGCAGTGATTCAGGGTTGATGAACACTGAAGCTTTCTTT	CASSDSGLMNTEAFF
TRBV5-1	few	TRBJ2-7	TRBD2	13	TGCGCCAGCAGCTTGGATAGCGGGTATGAGCAGTACTTC	CASSLDSGYEQYF
TRBV11-2	-	TRBJ2-3	TRBD2	17	TGTGCCAGCAGCTTAGGCAGGACTAGGGGAGGAGGGGATACGCAGTATTTT	CASSLGRTRGGGDTQYF
TRBV19	once	TRBJ2-5	-	15	TGTGCCAGTAGTATAGGGCCAGGGTCACAAGAGACCCAGTACTTC	CASSIGPGSQETQYF
TRBV10-3	-	TRBJ1-6	-	15	TGTGCCATCAGTGACGGGGGACTTGTTAATTCACCCCTCCACTTT	CAISDGGLVNSPLHF
TRBV28	few	TRBJ1-5	-	15	TGTGCCAGCAGGCCCACAGGGCCTGGCAATCAGCCCCAGCATTTT	CASRPTGPGNQPQHF
TRBV30	-	TRBJ1-1	-	13	TGTGCCTGGAGGTGGGCAGCGAACACTGAAGCTTTCTTT	CAWRWAANTEAFF
TRBV9	-	TRBJ2-1	TRBD2	14	TGTGCCAGCAGCGTCGCGGGAGTAATCGATGAGCAGTTCTTC	CASSVAGVIDEQFF
TRBV12-5	once	TRBJ1-5	-	12	TGTGCTAGTGGTTTGAACTTAGAGCCCCAGCATTTT	CASGLNLEPQHF
TRBV29-1	-	TRBJ1-2	-	13	TGCAGCGTCCCATCTCAGGCCATATCTGGCTACACCTTC	CSVPSQAISGYTF
TRBV24-1	-	TRBJ2-3	-	15	TGTGCCACCAGTGCCGGTTCATCTAGCACAGATACGCAGTATTTT	CATSAGSSSTDTQYF
TRBV18	-	TRBJ2-2	-	14	TGTGCCAGCTCACCCCAAGGGGGCACCGGGGAGCTGTTTTTT	CASSPQGGTGELFF
TRBV12-3/TRBV12-4	-	TRBJ1-2	TRBD1	13	TGTGCCAGCAGTCCCCGGGACAGTCGTGGCTACACCTTC	CASSPRDSRGYTF
TRBV7-3	-	TRBJ2-2	TRBD2	16	TGTGCCAGCAGCTTATTACTAGCGAGGAACACCGGGGAGCTGTTTTTT	CASSLLLARNTGELFF
TRBV23-1	-	TRBJ1-5	-	12	TGCGCCAGCAGTCCCCGGGATCAGCCCCAGCATTTT	CASSPRDQPQHF
TRBV7-2	-	TRBJ1-2	-	13	TGTGCCAGCAGCTTAGCAGCAAACTATGGCTACACCTTC	CASSLAANYGYTF
TRBV5-1	few	TRBJ2-7	-	15	TGCGCCAGCAGCCCGGCGCGGGTGTTCTCCTACGAGCAGTACTTC	CASSPARVFSYEQYF
TRBV27	medium-sized	TRBJ2-7	-	13	TGTGCCAGCAGTTTTCAGGGGGGCTACGAGCAGTACTTC	CASSFQGGYEQYF
TRBV5-5	-	TRBJ2-7	-	11	TGTGCCAGCACCCGCGGGGACGAGCAGTACTTC	CASTRGDEQYF
TRBV19	once	TRBJ1-5	-	14	TGTGCCAGTAAGGAGGATCCAAGCAATCAGCCCCAGCATTTT	CASKEDPSNQPQHF
TRBV7-9	-	TRBJ1-1	-	16	TGTGCCAGCAGCTTAACTGCAGGGACTAAGGGCACTGAAGCTTTCTTT	CASSLTAGTKGTEAFF
TRBV9	-	TRBJ1-4	TRBD1	15	TGTGCCAGCAGCGCAGGACAGGGATCTAATGAAAAACTGTTTTTT	CASSAGQGSNEKLFF